The TCR beta chain under discussion was sequenced for a study of monozygotic twins with inflammatory bowel disease. As concerns this clonotype: Its matching antigen is unknown.

Study-level findings and limits: Patient repertoires may carry noise from differing immunosuppressive treatments.

The CDR3 sequence is 14 residues long. Per the germline V gene, CDR1 is SGHRS and CDR2 is YFSETQ. Each CDR3 protein gets one entry in TCRdb, which reprocessed the 5' RACE reads and gives no DNA. This repertoire includes more than 300,000 distinct CDR3 sequences. The chain couples TRBV5-1 to TRBJ2-1. This TCR was sampled from a human donor with ulcerative colitis or Crohn's disease, or a healthy co-twin of an affected twin (not recorded which). Sequencing used blood. The chain's CDR3 is CASSPGDSYNEQFF. The full variable domain, its missing parts supplied by reference TRBV5-1 and TRBJ2-1, is KAGVTQTPRYLIKTRGQQVTLSCSPISGHRSVSWYQQTPGQGLQFLFEYFSETQRNKGNFPGRFSGRQFSNSRSEMNVSTLELGDSALYLCASSPGDSYNEQFFGPGTRLTVL.